Each of the 27 T cell receptor beta chains below was sequenced from the same sample in a study of shared clonotypes between healthy human individuals. Clones were read by immunoSEQ multiplex PCR, and TCRdb kept only the in-frame ones, dropping some. The profile shows about 2,500,000 clones, just over 90% of them singletons. Input material: naive CD4+ T cells sorted from blood. Subset defined: CD45RA+ positively selected. Receptors were obtained from a man in his late teens or twenties in good health.

The gene calls are TRBV30 and TRBJ2-5, with a weak D call TRBD1 (6 bases). The CDR3 is 14 amino acids. V was pared by 3 bases and J by 2 bases, with 13 bases between. The germline gives CDR1 GTSNPN, CDR2 SVGIG (reference sequence). CDR3 nucleotide sequence: TGTGCCTGGAGCGATGGACAGTTACAAGAGACCCAGTACTTC. Translation: CAWSDGQLQETQYF. The variable domain in full, with the rest retrieved from reference TRBV30 and TRBJ2-5, is SQTIHQWPATLVQPVGSPLSLECTVEGTSNPNLYWYRQAAGRGLQLLFYSVGIGQISSEVPQNLSASRPQDRQFILSSKKLLLSDSGFYLCAWSDGQLQETQYFGPGTRLLVL.

The V call is TRBV5-5, the J call TRBJ1-4, with D uncertain. The ends were cut back, 4 bases at V and 5 bases at J, with 9 bases in the middle. The CDR3 is 13 residues long. The V gene's germline CDR1 is SGHKS and CDR2 YYEKEE (reference sequence). The CDR3 DNA reads TGTGCCAGCAGCCCCGGACTGAATGAAAAACTGTTTTTT. It encodes CASSPGLNEKLFF.

The chain uses TRBV15 and TRBJ2-3; no clear D. Germline CDR1 LNHNV, CDR2 YYDKDF (reference sequence). The CDR3 has 14 amino acids. The V gene lost 2 bases and the J gene lost 4 bases, with 10 bases spanning the gap. As DNA, the CDR3 is TGTGCCACCAGCAGATACCTAAGGGCAGATACGCAGTATTTT. Protein sequence: CATSRYLRADTQYF.

The chain links TRBV6-6 to TRBJ1-1, with a weak D call TRBD1 (5 bases). Germline loops: CDR1 MNHNY, CDR2 SVGAGI (reference sequence). The CDR3 extends over 15 amino acids. V was clipped by 4 bases and J by 1 base, with 13 bases between them. CDR3 amino acids: CASSSPGTRNTEAFF. CDR3 coding DNA: TGTGCCAGCAGTTCCCCAGGGACGAGGAACACTGAAGCTTTCTTT.

This sequence joins TRBV2 and TRBJ1-1; 8 bases match TRBD1. Germline values: CDR1 SNHLY, CDR2 FYNNEI. This CDR3 is built from 13 residues. Trimming removed 6 bases from V and 1 base from J; junction bases left unmatched: 1. In nucleotides, the CDR3 is TGTGCCAGCAGGGGGACAGGGAACACTGAAGCTTTCTTT. Its translation is CASRGTGNTEAFF.

The chain combines TRBV4-3 with TRBJ2-2; D possibly corresponds to TRBD2 (6 bases). The CDR3 is made up of 16 amino acids. V was clipped by 0 bases and J by 6 bases, with 14 bases between them. Germline V lookup: CDR1 LGHNA, CDR2 YSLEER. The CDR3 DNA sequence: TGCGCCAGCAGCCAAGATGCGCGGGAATGGGCCGGGGAGCTGTTTTTT. This encodes CASSQDAREWAGELFF.

The chain links TRBV19 to TRBJ2-2, with a possible D match to TRBD2 (5 bases). CDR3 size: 14 residues. The germline V gene encodes CDR1 LNHDA and CDR2 SQIVND (reference sequence). Between the trimmed V and J ends, which lost 0 bases and 7 bases, there was a span of 9 bases. The chain's CDR3 is CASSIEPGSGELFF. In DNA, the CDR3 is TGTGCCAGTAGTATAGAGCCGGGGAGCGGGGAGCTGTTTTTT.

The chain has TRBV4-3 and TRBJ1-6; D gene ambiguous. Germline V gene data show CDR1 as LGHNA and CDR2 as YSLEER. Trimming removed 0 bases at V and 8 bases at J, with 20 bases between. This CDR3 comprises 18 residues. CDR3 region: CASSQDPAQVGVDSPLHF. The CDR3 nucleotides are TGCGCCAGCAGCCAAGACCCAGCCCAGGTGGGAGTCGATTCACCCCTCCACTTT.

The chain carries TRBV28 and TRBJ2-2; 9 bases map to TRBD1. CDR1 is MDHEN, CDR2 SYDVKM, per germline. The CDR3 runs to 17 residues. The V gene end was trimmed by 5 bases and the J gene end by 1 base; junction bases not matched to a gene: 8. CDR3 coding DNA: TGTGCCAGCAGTCAGCCTTTGGGACAGGGGAACACCGGGGAGCTGTTTTTT. Its translation is CASSQPLGQGNTGELFF.

The chain employs TRBV14 and TRBJ1-2; tentatively, D is TRBD1 (5 bases). This CDR3 comprises 15 residues. V lost 1 base and J lost 7, with 16 bases in between. CDR1 is SGHDN, CDR2 FVKESK, per germline. The CDR3 reads CASSQVGTTASGYTF. CDR3 nucleotides: TGTGCCAGCAGCCAAGTAGGGACTACAGCGTCTGGCTACACCTTC.

The rearrangement uses TRBV2 and TRBJ2-6; TRBD1 aligns across 9 bases. Losses at the gene ends were 6 bases for V and 0 bases for J; bases not matched to a gene: 6. Germline V gene sequence: CDR1 SNHLY, CDR2 FYNNEI. This CDR3 contains 17 residues. CDR3 in DNA: TGTGCCAGCAGCGGACAGGGGTTTACCTCTGGGGCCAACGTCCTGACTTTC. Amino acids: CASSGQGFTSGANVLTF.

This clone was seen only once. The chain links TRBV11-2 to TRBJ2-7; unclear D gene. Between the trimmed V and J ends, which lost 2 bases and 3 bases, there was a span of 14 bases. The germline V gene encodes CDR1 SGHAT and CDR2 FQNNGV. The CDR3 extends over 15 amino acids. CDR3 in DNA: TGTGCCAGCAGCTTATCCTGGCAGGAATTCTACGAGCAGTACTTC. Its translation: CASSLSWQEFYEQYF.

This chain connects TRBV7-9 to TRBJ2-3, with D possibly being TRBD1 (6 bases). The CDR3 extends over 14 amino acids. Trimming took 5 bases from V and 6 from J, leaving 15 bases between them. Germline loops: CDR1 SEHNR, CDR2 FQNEAQ (reference sequence). Here the CDR3 reads CASSLQGRGDTQYF. DNA of the CDR3: TGTGCCAGCAGCCTCCAGGGGCGTGGGGATACGCAGTATTTT.

V usage is TRBV5-1 and J usage is TRBJ2-3; 7 nucleotides match TRBD2. Germline loops: CDR1 SGHRS, CDR2 YFSETQ. The CDR3 totals 17 residues. V lost 2 bases and J lost 2; bases outside the gene matches: 11. The CDR3 DNA is TGCGCCAGCAGCTTACTTCGAAACGGGGGGTACACAGATACGCAGTATTTT. It yields the protein CASSLLRNGGYTDTQYF.

V gene TRBV6-1 combines with J gene TRBJ1-4; 10 positions agree with TRBD1. V was pared by 3 bases and J by 8 bases, with 12 bases of the junction left unmatched. CDR1 and CDR2 from the germline V gene are MNHNS and SASEGT. The CDR3 loop spans 17 amino acids. The CDR3 region is CASSERPGTGVWEKLFF. Here the CDR3 DNA reads TGTGCCAGCAGTGAGCGCCCTGGGACAGGGGTTTGGGAAAAACTGTTTTTT.

This chain links TRBV11-2 with TRBJ1-4; D is undetermined. Germline loops: CDR1 SGHAT, CDR2 FQNNGV. This CDR3 spans 15 amino acids. V was trimmed by 0 bases and J by 0 bases, leaving 5 bases between them. CDR3 in DNA: TGTGCCAGCAGCTTAGAAATTTCAACTAATGAAAAACTGTTTTTT. Translation: CASSLEISTNEKLFF. Together with reference TRBV11-2 and TRBJ1-4, the CDR3 gives the full variable domain: EAGVAQSPRYKIIEKRQSVAFWCNPISGHATLYWYQQILGQGPKLLIQFQNNGVVDDSQLPKDRFSAERLKGVDSTLKIQPAKLEDSAVYLCASSLEISTNEKLFFGSGTQLSVL.

The V and J genes are TRBV7-2 and TRBJ1-4; D is unresolved. Germline V CDR1 and CDR2: SGHTA, FQGNSA. Deletions cut 3 bases from V and 7 bases from J, with 12 bases between. This CDR3 is built from 14 residues. As DNA, the CDR3 is TGTGCCAGCAGCTTGGGAGGGCCCGGTGAAAAACTGTTTTTT. Translating gives CASSLGGPGEKLFF.

On this clone: This specimen includes other DNA sequences encoding the same CDR3. The CDR3 region is CASSYSGGPYEQYF. CDR3 coding DNA: TGTGCCAGCAGTTACTCAGGGGGCCCCTACGAGCAGTACTTC. The chain has TRBV6-5 and TRBJ2-7, with TRBD1 matching 7 bases. In germline, CDR1 is MNHEY, CDR2 SVGAGI. Trimming took 0 bases from V and 2 from J; bases not matched to a gene: 1. The CDR3 is 14 residues long.

CDR3 nucleotide sequence: TGCAGCGTTGAACAATTAAGAAACACTGAAGCTTTCTTT. It encodes CSVEQLRNTEAFF. The genes are TRBV29-1 and TRBJ1-1; D unresolved. Germline CDR1 is SQVTM and CDR2 is ANQGSEA. The CDR3 is made up of 13 amino acids. The ends were cut back, 2 bases at V and 2 bases at J, with 9 bases in the middle.

The rearrangement uses TRBV18 and TRBJ1-6; no clear D gene. CDR1 and CDR2 (germline): KGHSH, LQKENI. Trimming left V 1 base short and J 7 bases short, with 14 bases between. There are 16 residues in the CDR3. CDR3 bases: TGTGCCAGCTCACCACGACCCCCGGGCGAGAATTCACCCCTCCACTTT. It yields the protein CASSPRPPGENSPLHF.

The chain links TRBV27 to TRBJ2-5; no clear D gene. Matching the DNA end better, TRBJ2-7 makes the J call doubtful. Germline CDR1 reads MNHEY; CDR2 reads SMNVEV (reference sequence). The CDR3 loop spans 15 amino acids. The CDR3 nucleotides read TGTGCCAGCTCGCCGCCAAGACGCCCTCTCCACGAGCAGTACTTC. Protein product: CASSPPRRPLHEQYF.

This clone was observed once. The V gene is TRBV6-5, the J gene TRBJ1-4; D gene ambiguous. This CDR3 has 12 residues. CDR1 is MNHEY and CDR2 is SVGAGI in the germline V gene. V shed 5 bases and J shed 10 bases, with 11 bases lying between them. CDR3 DNA: TGTGCCAGCAGTGATCAAAGCGGAAAACTGTTTTTT. It yields the protein CASSDQSGKLFF.

V and J are TRBV7-3 and TRBJ2-2, with 13 nucleotides matching TRBD2. The CDR3 has 19 amino acids. The V and J ends lost 4 bases and 2 bases, in that order; junction bases with no gene match: 10. Germline V CDR1 and CDR2: SGHTA, FQGTGA. The CDR3 sequence: CASSSGWTSGGLNTGELFF. The CDR3 DNA reads TGTGCCAGCAGCTCCGGATGGACTAGCGGGGGACTTAACACCGGGGAGCTGTTTTTT.

This chain links TRBV6-1 with TRBJ1-4; D call uncertain. CDR3 length: 15 amino acids. Trimming took off 5 bases at V and 0 bases at J, with 10 bases between the two ends. Germline V gene lookup returns CDR1 MNHNS and CDR2 SASEGT. Here the CDR3 reads CASSIRLATNEKLFF. As DNA, the CDR3 is TGTGCCAGCAGTATCAGGCTTGCAACTAATGAAAAACTGTTTTTT.

This chain uses TRBV7-9 with TRBJ2-7; tentative D call: TRBD2 (6 bases). From germline, CDR1 is SEHNR and CDR2 FQNEAQ (reference sequence). The CDR3 runs to 15 residues. With 0 bases removed from V and 0 bases from J, the gap between germline ends came to 9 bases. The CDR3 region has the DNA TGTGCCAGCAGCTTAGCCGGCGGGGACTCCTACGAGCAGTACTTC. It specifies CASSLAGGDSYEQYF.

The chain couples TRBV9 to TRBJ1-3, with a weak D call TRBD1 (6 bases). The CDR3 spans 19 residues. Germline CDR1 and CDR2: SGDLS and YYNGEE. Trimming pared 0 bases from V and 8 bases from J, leaving 27 bases between. The CDR3: CASSVAIRSGALNEDTIYF. CDR3 in DNA: TGTGCCAGCAGCGTAGCGATTAGGTCAGGGGCCCTAAACGAGGACACCATATATTTT.

As to this clone: Additional DNA sequences in this sample encode the identical CDR3. The rearrangement uses TRBV5-6 and TRBJ1-2; 8 bases agree with TRBD1. Germline V CDR1 and CDR2: SGHDT, YYEEEE. J was trimmed by 5 bases and V by 0 bases; bases with no gene match: 3. The CDR3 loop spans 14 amino acids. The CDR3 reads CASSLGGQGYGYTF. In DNA, the CDR3 is TGTGCCAGCAGCTTGGGAGGACAGGGATATGGCTACACCTTC.